This T cell receptor beta chain was observed in a study of breast tumors, draining lymph nodes, adjacent tissues. Germline V CDR1 and CDR2: LNHNV, YYDKDF (reference sequence). This CDR3 spans 15 amino acids. V was shortened by 1 base and J by 0 bases, with 6 bases between the two germline ends. Using its own MiXCR run on the multiplex PCR reads, TCRdb lists one record per CDR3 protein. The repertoire includes some 66,000 distinct CDR3 sequences, roughly 57% of them detected once, and around 19% sits in the top ten. This receptor was taken from a female donor with breast cancer. Some clones in this sample may be carry-over from other donors' samples. The sequenced material came from breast tumor tissue. This rearrangement joins TRBV15 to TRBJ1-4; no clear D. DNA of the CDR3: TGTGCCACCAGCAGAGGGGAGACAACTAATGAAAAACTGTTTTTT. Its translation: CATSRGETTNEKLFF.